These 20 T cell receptor beta chains came from one sample sequenced in a study of T cell clonality in common variable immunodeficiency. Libraries were prepared by immunoSEQ multiplex PCR; TCRdb keeps only in-frame clonotypes and omits some of them. This sample includes roughly 60,000 clones with no singletons; its ten biggest clones take up over 1.5%. The sample consisted of peripheral blood mononuclear cells. The receptors shown here come from a person aged 18 to 75 in good health.

This clone was detected ten times or more. Read data end 3 residues before the CDR3 end; the end is taken from the germline J gene. V usage is TRBV2 and J usage is TRBJ1-5; D might be TRBD1 (6 bases). The CDR3 totals 15 residues. Trimming removed 7 bases from V and 1 base from J, with 14 bases in between. Looked up from germline, CDR1 is SNHLY and CDR2 is FYNNEI. The part of the CDR3 DNA that was read is TGTGCCAGCAACGCCGAGGGGGGGAGCAATCAGCCC. Its protein is CASNAEGGSNQP. The complete CDR3 protein is CASNAEGGSNQPQHF. Full variable domain (outside the CDR3, taken from reference TRBV2 and TRBJ1-5): EPEVTQTPSHQVTQMGQEVILRCVPISNHLYFYWYRQILGQKVEFLVSFYNNEISEKSEIFDDQFSVERPDGSNFTLKIRSTKLEDSAMYFCASNAEGGSNQPQHFGDGTRLSIL.

In its sample, this clone was seen many times. The sequenced fragment ends 3 residues before the CDR3 boundary, so the rest is inferred from the germline J gene. The chain couples TRBV15 to TRBJ2-1, with TRBD1 matching 8 bases. Germline CDR1 is LNHNV and CDR2 is YYDKDF (reference sequence). This CDR3 has 13 amino acids. The junction had 8 bases not matched to a gene; V was cut back by 9 bases and J by 7 bases. The DNA read from the CDR3 is TGTGCCACGAGTAAGGACAGGGTTAATGAG. This sequence encodes CATSKDRVNE. The complete CDR3 sequence is CATSKDRVNEQFF.

Many counts were recorded for this clone. The read is 3 residues too short to cover the CDR3 end, so that end is filled in from the germline J gene. This sequence joins TRBV29-1 and TRBJ2-5; 14 nucleotides agree with TRBD2. The V gene's germline CDR1 is SQVTM and CDR2 ANQGSEA. The CDR3 length is 19 residues. V was clipped by 3 bases and J by 4 bases; unmatched bases: 16. This chain's CDR3 is CSVEGRTSGRRMVIETQYF. CDR3 DNA, as far as it was read: TGCAGCGTTGAGGGCAGGACTAGCGGGAGGCGGATGGTGATAGAGACC.

This clone was seen at least ten times. Germline and junction disagree at one end, which may indicate a read error. The CDR3 goes on 3 residues after the read ends, and that part is filled in from the germline J gene. The V call is TRBV7-7, the J call TRBJ2-1; TRBD2 aligns across 13 bases. The germline V gene encodes CDR1 SSHAT and CDR2 FNYEAQ (reference sequence). The CDR3 spans 17 residues. The sequenced CDR3 bases are TGTGCTAGCAGCCCAGGACTAGCGGGAGAGGAAGACAATGAG. This gives the protein CASSPGLAGEEDNE. The full CDR3 is CASSPGLAGEEDNEQFF.

Many counts were recorded for this clone. The sequence runs out 3 residues before the end of the CDR3; the remainder is reconstructed from the germline J gene. The chain carries TRBV20-1 and TRBJ2-3, with a weak D call TRBD2 (7 bases). This CDR3 has 13 amino acids. The germline CDR1 and CDR2 sequences are DFQATT and SNEGSKA (reference sequence). V lost 7 bases to trimming and J lost 2 bases, with 13 bases between them. CDR3 DNA (partial): TGCAGTGAGGGGGACTACTCCACAGATACG. Protein product: CSEGDYSTDT. The whole CDR3 sequence reads CSEGDYSTDTQYF.

This clone was counted at least ten times. The CDR3 is cut off 3 residues early in the read; its end comes from the germline J gene. This chain joins TRBV20-1 and TRBJ1-2, with D tentatively TRBD1 (6 bases). The CDR3 covers 13 residues. CDR1 is DFQATT, CDR2 SNEGSKA, per germline (reference sequence). V was clipped by 1 base and J by 5 bases, with 11 bases between them. The part of the CDR3 DNA that was read is TGCAGTGCTAGAGTTTCAGGGGAGTATGGC. Its translation: CSARVSGEYG. The full CDR3 protein is CSARVSGEYGYTF.

This clone was counted many times. The CDR3 end is not reached by the read, which stops 3 residues before it; the germline J gene fills it in. The genes are TRBV12-3 or TRBV12-4 and TRBJ2-7, with 8 positions matching TRBD2. J lost 3 bases, V lost 2 bases, and 9 bases had no gene match. This CDR3 contains 16 residues. Partial CDR3 DNA: TGTGCCAGCAGTTTACGGTTCGCGGGAGGAGGCTACGAG. Translating gives CASSLRFAGGGYE. The whole CDR3 sequence is CASSLRFAGGGYEQYF.

This clone was picked up many times. The read ends 3 residues before the CDR3 terminus; that terminus is restored from the germline J gene. J is TRBJ1-5 and V is TRBV20-1; no firm D call. The CDR3 has 16 amino acids. Trimming removed 3 bases from V and 2 bases from J, with 17 bases in between. The germline gives CDR1 DFQATT, CDR2 SNEGSKA (reference sequence). This CDR3 is CSASVGRVTGNQPQHF. CDR3 bases read: TGCAGTGCTAGTGTAGGGCGGGTCACGGGCAATCAGCCC.

This clone has ten or more counts. The DNA ends 3 residues before the CDR3 does, and the rest of the CDR3 is filled in from the germline J gene. The chain recombines TRBV12-5 with TRBJ2-7; 7 positions match TRBD1. The CDR3 runs 15 residues. Trimming at V came to 4 bases and at J to 2 bases, leaving 8 bases not matched to a gene. The germline CDR1 and CDR2 sequences are LGHNT and FRNRAP. CDR3 sequence reads: CASGSWGQPTYEQYF. CDR3 bases read: TGTGCTAGTGGTTCGTGGGGACAGCCTACCTACGAG.

The table lists this clone with many counts. The sequenced fragment ends 3 residues before the CDR3 boundary, so the rest is inferred from the germline J gene. This rearrangement joins TRBV7-2 to TRBJ2-3; 12 bases agree with TRBD2. Germline trimming cut 5 bases from V and 6 bases from J; bases unmatched to any gene: 3. The CDR3 loop spans 14 amino acids. Germline V lookup: CDR1 SGHTA, CDR2 FQGNSA. CDR3 protein: CASSPLAGGDTQYF. CDR3 DNA (partial): TGTGCCAGCAGCCCTCTAGCGGGAGGGGATACG.

This clone occurred many times. The read ends 3 residues before the CDR3 terminus; that terminus is restored from the germline J gene. The identical CDR3 is also encoded by other nucleotide sequences in the sample. V is TRBV19 and J is TRBJ1-2, with unresolved D. The germline CDR1 and CDR2 sequences are LNHDA and SQIVND (reference sequence). The CDR3 totals 13 residues. Trimming stripped 3 bases from V and 6 bases from J, with 11 bases between. CDR3: CASSIVSGDGYTF. The CDR3 bases that were read are TGTGCCAGTAGTATCGTGAGCGGAGATGGC.

This clone came up many times. Sequence at one end of the junction differs from germline and may be a read error. The CDR3 end lies 3 residues beyond the end of the read and is filled in from the germline J gene. The chain has TRBV4-2 and TRBJ2-3; tentatively, D is TRBD1 or TRBD2 (5 bases each). Germline CDR1 is LGHNA and CDR2 is YNFKEQ. This CDR3 is built from 15 residues. The CDR3 bases that were read are TGCGCCAGCAGCGCAGAGGGGCATCGATCAGATACG. It is translated as CASSAEGHRSDT. The entire CDR3 reads CASSAEGHRSDTQYF.

This clone was seen at least ten times. The missing CDR3 end, 3 residues past where the read stops, is filled in from the germline J gene. The J gene is TRBJ2-7, the V gene TRBV29-1; TRBD2 matches 8 bases. This CDR3 is built from 15 residues. Per germline, CDR1 SQVTM and CDR2 ANQGSEA. Losses at the gene ends were 5 bases for V and 2 bases for J; bases not matched to a gene: 11. The CDR3 spells CSVLKVREATYEQYF. The DNA read from the CDR3 is TGCAGCGTTTTGAAGGTGCGGGAGGCTACCTACGAG.

This clone was seen more than once but under ten times. The read terminates 3 residues ahead of where the CDR3 ends, so the germline J gene completes it. At the DNA level, this CDR3 is encoded by other sequences in the same sample as well. The gene calls are TRBV5-6 and TRBJ1-1, with TRBD1 as a possible D gene (5 bases). The CDR3 sequence is 14 residues long. Trimming took 4 bases from V and 4 from J, leaving 14 bases between them. The germline gives CDR1 SGHDT, CDR2 YYEEEE. The CDR3: CASSLYRRGTEAFF. The sequenced CDR3 bases are TGTGCCAGCAGCCTGTACAGAAGGGGCACTGAA.

This clone was observed at least ten times. The chain's CDR3 is CSARGGYNSPLHF. The covered CDR3 bases are TGCAGTGCTAGGGGGGGCTATAATTCACCC. The V and J genes are TRBV20-1 and TRBJ1-6; tentative D call: TRBD1 (5 bases). The sequenced fragment ends 3 residues before the CDR3 boundary, so the rest is inferred from the germline J gene. The ends were cut back, 3 bases at V and 3 bases at J, with 6 bases in the middle. CDR1 DFQATT and CDR2 SNEGSKA come from the germline V gene (reference sequence). The CDR3 contains 13 residues.

Many counts were recorded for this clone. The missing CDR3 end, 3 residues past where the read stops, is filled in from the germline J gene. This chain joins TRBV5-4 and TRBJ2-5, with 8 nucleotides matching TRBD1. V dropped 4 bases and J dropped 2; count of bases not matched to a gene: 7. Germline V CDR1 and CDR2: SGHNT, YYREEE (reference sequence). The CDR3 runs to 15 residues. The CDR3 loop reads CASSIRGQGQETQYF. The covered CDR3 bases are TGTGCCAGCAGCATCCGCGGACAGGGACAAGAGACC. The complete variable domain, with remaining parts taken from reference TRBV5-4 and TRBJ2-5, reads ETGVTQSPTHLIKTRGQQVTLRCSSQSGHNTVSWYQQALGQGPQFIFQYYREEENGRGNFPPRFSGLQFPNYSSELNVNALELDDSALYLCASSIRGQGQETQYFGPGTRLLVL.

This clone is termed medium-sized. From the germline J gene comes the end of the CDR3, since the read stops 3 residues before it. The chain is built from TRBV20-1 and TRBJ2-3, with TRBD1 matching 12 bases. This CDR3 contains 16 residues. The trim removed 6 bases at V and 6 bases at J, leaving 13 bases unmatched. Germline V gene lookup returns CDR1 DFQATT and CDR2 SNEGSKA (reference sequence). The CDR3: CSAGRPGQGALDTQYF. CDR3 DNA (partial): TGCAGTGCGGGGAGACCGGGACAGGGGGCGCTTGATACG.

This clone was observed at least ten times. The sequenced fragment ends 3 residues before the CDR3 boundary, so the rest is inferred from the germline J gene. The V gene is TRBV29-1, the J gene TRBJ2-5, with 7 bases lining up with TRBD1. CDR1 and CDR2 from the germline V gene are SQVTM and ANQGSEA. The ends lost 1 base at V and 4 bases at J; junction bases unmatched: 9. The CDR3 has 15 residues. This CDR3 is CSVEVWDKGAETQYF. CDR3 DNA, as far as it was read: TGCAGCGTTGAAGTTTGGGACAAGGGGGCAGAGACC.

This clone was recorded many times. The observed sequence ends 3 residues before the CDR3 terminus, with the missing tail filled in from the germline J gene. This chain joins TRBV19 and TRBJ2-6; 10 nucleotides align to TRBD1. V lost 10 bases and J lost 0; bases outside the gene matches: 6. This CDR3 contains 16 residues. Germline assignment: CDR1 LNHDA and CDR2 SQIVND (reference sequence). The CDR3 bases that were read are TGTGCCACCAGGGACAGGGGACGCTCTGGGGCCAACGTC. Amino acid sequence: CATRDRGRSGANV. The complete CDR3 sequence is CATRDRGRSGANVLTF.

In this sample, this clone turned up many times. The read falls 3 residues short of the CDR3 end, and the missing part is taken from the germline J gene. The gene calls are TRBV30 and TRBJ1-5, with D possibly being TRBD1 (6 bases). The germline V and J ends were trimmed by 2 bases and 4 bases, with 9 bases remaining between them. CDR1 is GTSNPN and CDR2 is SVGIG in the germline V gene (reference sequence). The CDR3 has 13 amino acids. The part of the CDR3 DNA that was read is TGTGCCTGGAGTACGGACAGAAATCAGCCC. Amino acid sequence: CAWSTDRNQP. The entire CDR3 protein reads CAWSTDRNQPQHF.